This T cell receptor beta chain was captured by sequencing in a study of blood T cell repertoires in COVID-19. Study overall: Some COVID-19 samples were acute and others convalescent; all came from the United States, Italy and Spain. Sources were T cells, B-cell-depleted T cells, or PBMCs; the material itself was cDNA or gDNA.

The CDR3 is made up of 16 amino acids. The ends were cut back, 4 bases at V and 0 bases at J, with 16 bases in the middle. Germline CDR1 is SGHKS and CDR2 is YYEKEE (reference sequence). In the original workflow: By means of reference gene primer amplification, nucleated cell counts were estimated. Method: immunoSEQ multiplex PCR; TCRdb's copy keeps in-frame clones and lacks some. The V and J calls and clone size come from that table; D and trimming were worked out from the DNA. In the table there are under 200,000 clones, around nine tenths of which are singletons. The V call is TRBV5-5, the J call TRBJ1-1, with D possibly TRBD1 on 5 matching bases. The TCR comes from a young man with active or convalescent COVID-19. The sample comprised peripheral blood. The CDR3 DNA sequence: TGTGCCAGCAGCGTCCAGGGTAGAACACTGAACACTGAAGCTTTCTTT. This codes for CASSVQGRTLNTEAFF.